Listed below are T cell receptor beta chains from one sample, sequenced in a study of blood T cell repertoires in COVID-19. Here immunoSEQ multiplex PCR was the method, and the copy in TCRdb shows in-frame clones only, minus some. The data show 200,000 to 300,000 clones, roughly 88% seen once. Sequences were obtained from peripheral blood. These TCRs come from a woman in her twenties or thirties with acute or convalescent COVID-19. The CDR3 runs from the conserved cysteine through the conserved F or W. D genes are given only for firm matches. Rows may omit the clone size; those that give it use once, few, many or a size class.

CASRGGMGYNEQFF,TGCGCCAGCAGAGGCGGGATGGGTTACAATGAGCAGTTCTTC,.,.,TRBV5-1,TRBJ2-1
CASSPTGLGFNEQFF,TGTGCCAGCAGCCCAACCGGACTAGGGTTTAATGAGCAGTTCTTC,TRBD2,once,TRBV25-1,TRBJ2-1
CASSNQGRGNTEAFF,TGTGCCAGCAGCAATCAGGGTCGTGGGAACACTGAAGCTTTCTTT,.,.,TRBV11-2,TRBJ1-1
CASSQEKQGTKETQYF,TGTGCCAGCAGCCAAGAGAAACAGGGTACCAAAGAGACCCAGTACTTC,.,.,TRBV3-1/TRBV3-2,TRBJ2-5
CAISEASGSTGELFF,TGTGCCATCAGTGAAGCTAGCGGGAGCACCGGGGAGCTGTTTTTT,TRBD2,.,TRBV10-3,TRBJ2-2
CATYRSGHTIYF,TGTGCCACCTACAGATCTGGGCACACCATATATTTT,.,.,TRBV19,TRBJ1-3
CASSPQLAGGKYEQYF,TGTGCCAGCAGCCCCCAACTAGCGGGAGGGAAGTACGAGCAGTACTTC,TRBD2,.,TRBV7-2,TRBJ2-7
CASSADSSGFGYTF,TGTGCCAGCAGCGCGGACAGTAGTGGGTTCGGCTACACCTTC,.,.,TRBV9,TRBJ1-2
CATSDSTYTSKPNEQFF,TGTGCCACCAGTGATTCCACATATACATCGAAACCCAATGAGCAGTTCTTC,.,.,TRBV24-1,TRBJ2-1
CASSQIRTGELFF,TGTGCCAGCAGCCAAATCCGGACCGGGGAGCTGTTTTTT,.,.,TRBV14,TRBJ2-2
CASATGHQILANYGYTF,TGTGCCAGCGCGACGGGACACCAAATTCTAGCTAACTATGGCTACACCTTC,.,.,TRBV19,TRBJ1-2
CASENGIQETQYF,TGTGCCAGTGAAAACGGGATCCAAGAGACCCAGTACTTC,.,.,TRBV19,TRBJ2-5
CACTSGRGTHTDTQYF,TGTGCCTGTACTAGCGGGAGGGGGACACACACAGATACGCAGTATTTT,TRBD2,.,TRBV7-2,TRBJ2-3
CASANRGITEAFF,TGTGCCAGCGCCAACAGGGGGATCACTGAAGCTTTCTTT,TRBD1,.,TRBV25-1,TRBJ1-1
CASSLRTSGIGEQYF,TGCGCCAGCAGCTTACGGACTAGCGGAATCGGCGAGCAGTACTTC,TRBD2,.,TRBV5-1,TRBJ2-7
CASSPAGLAGYNEQFF,TGTGCCAGCAGCCCCGCCGGGCTAGCGGGCTACAATGAGCAGTTCTTC,TRBD2,.,TRBV5-4,TRBJ2-1
CSVDGTGIGETQYF,TGCAGCGTTGACGGGACAGGGATAGGGGAGACCCAGTACTTC,TRBD1,once,TRBV29-1,TRBJ2-5